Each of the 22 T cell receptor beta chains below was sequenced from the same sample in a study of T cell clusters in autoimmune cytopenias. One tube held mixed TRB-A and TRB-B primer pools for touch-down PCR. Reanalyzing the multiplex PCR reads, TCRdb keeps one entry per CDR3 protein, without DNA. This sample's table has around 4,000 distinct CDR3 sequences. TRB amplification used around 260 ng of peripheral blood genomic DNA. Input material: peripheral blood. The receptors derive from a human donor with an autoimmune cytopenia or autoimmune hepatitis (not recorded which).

Here the CDR3 reads CASSLLGALNTEAFF. V and J are TRBV18 and TRBJ1-1; TCRdb gives TRBD1 as the D gene, but with no DNA this cannot be confirmed. Germline CDR1 KGHSH, CDR2 LQKENI. The CDR3 totals 15 residues.

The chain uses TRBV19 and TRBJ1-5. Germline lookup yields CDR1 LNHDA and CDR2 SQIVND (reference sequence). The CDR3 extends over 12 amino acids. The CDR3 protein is CATRIANQPQHF.

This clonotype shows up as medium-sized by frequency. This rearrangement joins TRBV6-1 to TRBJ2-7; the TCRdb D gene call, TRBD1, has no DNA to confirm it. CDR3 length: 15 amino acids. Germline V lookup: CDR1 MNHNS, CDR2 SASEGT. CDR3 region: CASSDPQRSSYEQYF.

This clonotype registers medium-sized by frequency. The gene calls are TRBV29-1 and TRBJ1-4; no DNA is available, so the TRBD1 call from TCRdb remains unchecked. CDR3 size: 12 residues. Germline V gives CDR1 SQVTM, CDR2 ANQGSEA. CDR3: CSAGDRGEKLFF.

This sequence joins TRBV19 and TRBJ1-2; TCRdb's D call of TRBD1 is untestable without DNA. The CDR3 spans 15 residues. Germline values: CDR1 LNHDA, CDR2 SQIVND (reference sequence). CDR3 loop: CASSSWDRGSYGYTF.

CDR3 sequence: CASRKWAGASDTQYF. This chain links TRBV27 with TRBJ2-3; TCRdb returns TRBD2, unconfirmable since there is no DNA. Germline V gives CDR1 MNHEY, CDR2 SMNVEV (reference sequence). The CDR3 contains 15 residues.

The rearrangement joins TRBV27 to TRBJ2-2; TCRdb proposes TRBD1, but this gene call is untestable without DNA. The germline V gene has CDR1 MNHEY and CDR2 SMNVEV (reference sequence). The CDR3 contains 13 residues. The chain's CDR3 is CASRGTGPGELFF.

The CDR3 loop reads CASSSLYGRSSYNEQFF. The rearrangement links TRBV5-4 to TRBJ2-1. CDR1 and CDR2 from the germline V gene are SGHNT and YYREEE (reference sequence). This CDR3 has 17 residues.

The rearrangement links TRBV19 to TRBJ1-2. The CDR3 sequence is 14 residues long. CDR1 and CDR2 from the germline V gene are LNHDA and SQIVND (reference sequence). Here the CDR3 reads CASSIVGGNYGYTF. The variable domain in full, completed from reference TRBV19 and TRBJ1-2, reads DGGITQSPKYLFRKEGQNVTLSCEQNLNHDAMYWYRQDPGQGLRLIYYSQIVNDFQKGDIAEGYSVSREKKESFPLTVTSAQKNPTAFYLCASSIVGGNYGYTFGSGTRLTVV.

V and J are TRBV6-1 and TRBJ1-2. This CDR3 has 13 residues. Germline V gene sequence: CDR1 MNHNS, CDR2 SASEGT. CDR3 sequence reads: CASKGRNYYGYTF.

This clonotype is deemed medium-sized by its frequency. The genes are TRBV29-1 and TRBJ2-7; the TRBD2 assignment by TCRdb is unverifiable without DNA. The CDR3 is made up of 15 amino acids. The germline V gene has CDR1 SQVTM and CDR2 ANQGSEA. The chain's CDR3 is CSVEMTSGRGYEQYF.

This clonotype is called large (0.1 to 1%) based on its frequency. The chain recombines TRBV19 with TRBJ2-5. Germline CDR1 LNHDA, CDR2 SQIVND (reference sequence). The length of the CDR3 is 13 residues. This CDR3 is CASGTQYQETQYF.

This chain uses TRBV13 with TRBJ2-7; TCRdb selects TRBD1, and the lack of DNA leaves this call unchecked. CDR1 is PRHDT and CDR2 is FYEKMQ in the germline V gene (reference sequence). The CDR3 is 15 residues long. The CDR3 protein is CASSSWTDRSYEQYF.

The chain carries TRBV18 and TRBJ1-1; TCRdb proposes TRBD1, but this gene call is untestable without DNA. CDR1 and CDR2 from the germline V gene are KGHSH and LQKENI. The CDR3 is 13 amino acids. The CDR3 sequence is CASSTGVDTEAFF.

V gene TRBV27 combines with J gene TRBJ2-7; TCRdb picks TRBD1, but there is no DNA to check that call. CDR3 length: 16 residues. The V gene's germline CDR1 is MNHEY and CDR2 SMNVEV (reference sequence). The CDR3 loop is CASSPHGGRSLHEQYF.

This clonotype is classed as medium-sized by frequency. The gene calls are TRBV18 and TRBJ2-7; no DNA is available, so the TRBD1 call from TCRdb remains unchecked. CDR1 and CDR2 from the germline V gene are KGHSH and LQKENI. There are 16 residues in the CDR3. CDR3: CASSPQKGQGTYEQYF.

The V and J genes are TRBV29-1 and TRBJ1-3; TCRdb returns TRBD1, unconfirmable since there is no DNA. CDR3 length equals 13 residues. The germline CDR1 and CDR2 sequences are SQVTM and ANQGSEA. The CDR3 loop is CSAGGSGGNTIYF.

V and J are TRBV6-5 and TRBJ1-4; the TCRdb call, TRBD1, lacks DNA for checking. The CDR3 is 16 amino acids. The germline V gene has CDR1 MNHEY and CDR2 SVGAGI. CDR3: CASRHSSQGLNEKLFF.

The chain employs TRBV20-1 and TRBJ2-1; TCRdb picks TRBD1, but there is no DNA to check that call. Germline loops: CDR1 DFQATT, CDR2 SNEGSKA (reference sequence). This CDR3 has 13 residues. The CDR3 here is CSAPRDAYNEQFF.

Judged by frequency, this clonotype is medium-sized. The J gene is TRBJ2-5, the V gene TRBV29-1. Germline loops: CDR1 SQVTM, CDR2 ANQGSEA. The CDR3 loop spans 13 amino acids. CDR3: CSVEGQAEETQYF.

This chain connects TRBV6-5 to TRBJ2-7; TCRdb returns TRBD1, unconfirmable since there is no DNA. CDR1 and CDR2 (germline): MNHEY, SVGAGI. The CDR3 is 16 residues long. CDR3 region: CASSYAKTGDSYEQYF.

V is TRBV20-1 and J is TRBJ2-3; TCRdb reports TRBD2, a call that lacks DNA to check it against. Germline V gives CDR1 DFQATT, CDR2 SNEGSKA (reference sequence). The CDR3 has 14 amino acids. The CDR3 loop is CSAFKAERTDTQYF.